This T cell receptor (beta chain) was sequenced in a study of blood T cell repertoires in COVID-19. Overall study context: The United States, Italy and Spain were the sources of the acute and convalescent COVID-19 samples. PBMCs, B-cell-depleted T cells, or T cells were the source of the cDNA or gDNA that made up the material.

As handled by the study authors: It was from reference gene primer amplification that nucleated cell counts were estimated. Clones were sequenced by immunoSEQ multiplex PCR, and TCRdb holds only the in-frame ones, with some missing. Clone size and V and J calls were adopted from that table, with D and trimming inferred from the DNA. The table lists about 200,000 clones, 90% of them singletons. The CDR3 runs 14 residues. Germline CDR1 and CDR2: SGDLS and YYNGEE. V gave up 1 base and J gave up 1 base, with 8 bases separating them. This receptor was identified in a man over 45 with acute or convalescent COVID-19. Specimen: peripheral blood. The chain joins TRBV9 to TRBJ1-1, with unresolved D. The CDR3 DNA is TGTGCCAGCAGCGTAAGGCAGGAGAACACTGAAGCTTTCTTT. This gives the protein CASSVRQENTEAFF.